These 8 T cell receptor beta chains share one sample of origin, sequenced in a study of T cells in Graves' hyperthyroidism and ophthalmopathy. Regions amplified from RNA transcripts were the TCR beta CDR3 regions. HTBI primers were used for first-round RT-PCR of the TCR CDR3. A single record per CDR3 protein comes from TCRdb applying MiXCR to the multiplex PCR reads. The sample includes some 350,000 distinct CDR3 sequences, approximately 14% seen only once; the top ten take around 20%. Sequencing was done on a sample of blood. These receptors came from an older woman with Graves' ophthalmopathy.

The chain combines TRBV20-1 with TRBJ2-5; 10 bases match TRBD2. Per germline, CDR1 DFQATT and CDR2 SNEGSKA (reference sequence). This CDR3 contains 16 residues. Trimming at V came to 0 bases and at J to 4 bases, leaving 8 bases not matched to a gene. The CDR3 region is CSARDNGRLAGETQYF. CDR3 in DNA: TGCAGTGCTAGAGATAACGGGAGACTAGCGGGAGAGACCCAGTACTTC.

The chain combines TRBV4-2 with TRBJ2-1; 7 bases match TRBD2. The CDR3 length is 15 residues. The germline V gene has CDR1 LGHNA and CDR2 YNFKEQ. V trimming: 4 bases; J trimming: 7 bases; junction bases outside the gene matches: 10. The CDR3 sequence: CASSPLAEGPNEQFF. In nucleotides, the CDR3 is TGTGCCAGCAGCCCCCTAGCGGAGGGGCCTAATGAGCAGTTCTTC.

This clonotype has a count of ten or more. The chain links TRBV3-1 to TRBJ1-5; D call uncertain. The CDR3 loop spans 13 amino acids. Germline V gene lookup returns CDR1 LGHDT and CDR2 YNNKEL (reference sequence). Trimming cost V 3 bases and J 6 bases, with 9 bases left between them. The CDR3, as DNA: TGTGCCAGCAGCCAGAGTGTAACTCAGCCCCAGCATTTT. It translates to CASSQSVTQPQHF.

In this sample, this clonotype turned up many times. The gene calls are TRBV7-9 and TRBJ2-7; D might be TRBD2 (5 bases). There are 13 residues in the CDR3. Germline V gene sequence: CDR1 SEHNR, CDR2 FQNEAQ (reference sequence). Between the trimmed V and J ends, which lost 0 bases and 5 bases, there was a span of 8 bases. The CDR3 is CASSLAGSDEQYF. In DNA, the CDR3 is TGTGCCAGCAGCTTAGCAGGGAGCGACGAGCAGTACTTC. Using reference TRBV7-9 and TRBJ2-7 for the parts outside the CDR3, the full variable domain is DTGVSQNPRHKITKRGQNVTFRCDPISEHNRLYWYRQTLGQGPEFLTYFQNEAQLEKSRLLSDRFSAERPKGSFSTLEIQRTEQGDSAMYLCASSLAGSDEQYFGPGTRLTVT.

The chain recombines TRBV29-1 with TRBJ2-1, with TRBD1 matching over 7 bases. Trimming cost V 6 bases and J 10 bases; bases outside gene matches: 6. The V gene's germline CDR1 is SQVTM and CDR2 ANQGSEA. This CDR3 has 11 residues. The CDR3: CSVSLGGEQFF. CDR3 nucleotides: TGCAGCGTATCTTTAGGGGGCGAGCAGTTCTTC.

Only a few counts were recorded for this clonotype. The chain employs TRBV7-3 and TRBJ2-2; 8 bases agree with TRBD2. The ends lost 0 bases at V and 2 bases at J; junction bases unmatched: 8. The CDR3 length is 18 residues. Looked up from germline, CDR1 is SGHTA and CDR2 is FQGTGA. CDR3 DNA: TGTGCCAGCAGCTTAACGGTTACGGGAGGGTTCAACACCGGGGAGCTGTTTTTT. This gives the protein CASSLTVTGGFNTGELFF.

This clonotype was seen a few times. This may be a read error, as it is one base from a much larger clone. This chain links TRBV2 with TRBJ2-1; a weak D match, TRBD2 (5 bases). This CDR3 is built from 12 residues. The germline CDR1 and CDR2 sequences are SNHLY and FYNNEI. The CDR3 loop reads CASGDYPNGQFF. DNA for the CDR3: TGTGCCAGCGGTGACTACCCCAATGGGCAGTTCTTC. The full variable domain, completed using reference TRBV2 and TRBJ2-1, is EPEVTQTPSHQVTQMGQEVILRCVPISNHLYFYWYRQILGQKVEFLVSFYNNEISEKSEIFDDQFSVERPDGSNFTLKIRSTKLEDSAMYFCASGDYPNGQFFGPGTRLTVL.

This clonotype occurred a few times. This chain joins TRBV7-6 and TRBJ1-2; D gene unclear. This CDR3 comprises 14 residues. Germline values: CDR1 SGHVS, CDR2 FNYEAQ. Trimming removed 5 bases from V and 5 bases from J, with 15 bases in between. For the CDR3, the DNA is TGTGCCAGCAGCAACGGGGAGGGAGAATATGGCTACACCTTC. Translated, it gives CASSNGEGEYGYTF.